One T cell receptor beta chain is described in this entry. Its antigen remains unidentified. There were only Caucasian adults among the donors, and all lived in Nashville, Tennessee. This specimen belongs to a study of shared clonotypes between healthy human individuals. Regarding the study as a whole: Sampling included only blood; tissue repertoires likely differ.

Sorted-subset replicate PCRs used roughly 180 ng DNA, approximately 30,000 T cell genomes. The protocol was immunoSEQ multiplex PCR, while the TCRdb copy is restricted to in-frame clones and leaves out a portion. The repertoire holds a few hundred thousand clones, with around 97% as singletons. This CDR3 is built from 14 residues. Trimming pared 2 bases from V and 2 bases from J, leaving 12 bases between. CDR1 is GTSNPN and CDR2 is SVGIG in the germline V gene (reference sequence). The chain joins TRBV30 to TRBJ1-2; D is perhaps TRBD1 (6 bases). The source material was naive CD4+ T cells sorted from blood. The subset: CD45RA+ positively selected. This clonotype was sampled from a woman younger than 45 in good health. The CDR3 DNA sequence: TGTGCCTGGAGTCCCAGGGGCCCCAACTATGGCTACACCTTC. It is translated as CAWSPRGPNYGYTF.